Listed below are T cell receptor beta chains from one sample, sequenced in a study of shared clonotypes between healthy human individuals. TCRdb's copy holds only in-frame clones and misses some; the assay was immunoSEQ multiplex PCR. The repertoire holds approximately 460,000 clones, with over 60% as singletons. Sample: PBMCs. The receptors were gathered from a woman aged 40 to 50 in good health. Some clones in this sample may be carry-over from other donors' samples. Both conserved end residues are part of each CDR3. The D gene is left open where the match is weak. Size tells how often a clone was seen (once, few, many) or the class of an expanded clone, and some rows leave it out.

. | TRBJ2-5 | TRBV5-1 | . | TGCGCCAGCAGCTTGGTAACGGACCAAGAGACCCAGTACTTC | CASSLVTDQETQYF
. | TRBJ2-5 | TRBV11-3 | TRBD1 | TGTGCCAGCAGCTTCTCGGGACAGGGCGGAGAGACCCAGTACTTC | CASSFSGQGGETQYF
. | TRBJ2-3 | TRBV15 | . | TGTGCCACCAGCAGCTCTGCCCGGGCTACGCAGTATTTT | CATSSSARATQYF
. | TRBJ1-5 | TRBV5-8 | . | TGTGCCAGCAGCCCCAGGGGATGGACCGATCAGCCCCAGCATTTT | CASSPRGWTDQPQHF
. | TRBJ2-5 | TRBV7-2 | TRBD1 | TGTGCCAGCAGCTTTGCGGCAGGGGGCGTAGAGACCCAGTACTTC | CASSFAAGGVETQYF
. | TRBJ1-5 | TRBV10-3 | TRBD1 | TGTGCCATCAGTGAAACAGGGGGCAATCAGCCCCAGCATTTT | CAISETGGNQPQHF
. | TRBJ2-5 | TRBV2 | . | TGTGCCAGCAGTGAGATTTCGGGGGCAGGGGAGACCCAGTACTTC | CASSEISGAGETQYF
. | TRBJ1-5 | TRBV6-1 | TRBD1 | TGTGCCAGCAGAGAAGTACAGGGGAACCAGCCCCAGCATTTT | CASREVQGNQPQHF
few | TRBJ2-7 | TRBV19 | . | TGTGCCACCCGACTCTACGAGCAGTACTTC | CATRLYEQYF
once | TRBJ2-7 | TRBV19 | . | TGTGCCAGTAGTATAGTGGGGTCCTACGAGCAGTACTTC | CASSIVGSYEQYF
. | TRBJ2-7 | TRBV10-3 | . | TGTGCCATCAGTGAGTCAGGGACTGCCTACGAGCAGTACTTC | CAISESGTAYEQYF
. | TRBJ2-7 | TRBV7-9 | . | TGTGCCAGCAGCTTAGGGGGGCTAGCGGCCGAGCAGTACTTC | CASSLGGLAAEQYF
. | TRBJ1-5 | TRBV10-2 | . | TGCGCCAGCAGTGTCGAAGGGGGAGGGCCCCAGCATTTT | CASSVEGGGPQHF
. | TRBJ1-5 | TRBV7-2 | . | TGTGCCAGCAGCTTAGTCCCGGGGTCGGCCCAGCATTTT | CASSLVPGSAQHF
. | TRBJ1-1 | TRBV4-3 | . | TGCGCCAGCAGCCAGGGACGGTTGAACACTGAAGCTTTCTTT | CASSQGRLNTEAFF
. | TRBJ1-6 | TRBV28 | . | TGTGCCAGCAGTCCCGGGACACGGGGAAACAATTCACCCCTCCACTTT | CASSPGTRGNNSPLHF
. | TRBJ2-5 | TRBV27 | TRBD1 | TGTGCCAGCAGTTTTATCAAGACAGGGAGAGAGACCCAGTACTTC | CASSFIKTGRETQYF
. | TRBJ2-2 | TRBV7-8 | TRBD1 | TGTGCCAGCAGCCCCCCTACCTGGCAGGGGGCCGGGGAGCTGTTTTTT | CASSPPTWQGAGELFF
. | TRBJ2-5 | TRBV28 | . | TGTGCCAGCAGTATACCCTCGGGGGTAGAGACCCAGTACTTC | CASSIPSGVETQYF
. | TRBJ2-1 | TRBV7-9 | . | TGTGCCAGCAGCTTAGCGGGAACCAATGAGCAGTTCTTC | CASSLAGTNEQFF
. | TRBJ2-7 | TRBV6-5 | . | TGTGCCACCACGTCTCGGGACGGATCCTACGAGCAGTACTTC | CATTSRDGSYEQYF
. | TRBJ1-1 | TRBV2 | . | TGTGCCAGCAGTGAAGAGGCATCGATCCCTGAAGCTTTCTTT | CASSEEASIPEAFF
. | TRBJ2-1 | TRBV10-3 | TRBD2 | TGTGCCATCAGTGTGGGACTAGGGCCTTACAATGAGCAGTTCTTC | CAISVGLGPYNEQFF
few | TRBJ2-1 | TRBV9 | TRBD1 | TGTGCCAGCAGCGAAACAGGGGGCGAGTACAATGAGCAGTTCTTC | CASSETGGEYNEQFF
. | TRBJ2-1 | TRBV5-1 | . | TGCGCCAGCAGCCCCGGACAGCGAGCGATTGACGAGCAGTTCTTC | CASSPGQRAIDEQFF
. | TRBJ1-2 | TRBV19 | . | TGTGCCAGTAGTAGAGAGGACAGCCGGAGGGAGGGCTACACCTTC | CASSREDSRREGYTF
. | TRBJ2-5 | TRBV4-1 | TRBD2 | TGCGCCAGCAGCCCCAACAGCGGGACCCTTAAGACCCAGTACTTC | CASSPNSGTLKTQYF
. | TRBJ2-1 | TRBV27 | TRBD1 | TGTGCCAGCAGTTCTCAGGGGGCATGGAATGAGCAGTTCTTC | CASSSQGAWNEQFF
once | TRBJ2-4 | TRBV10-3 | TRBD1 | TGTGCCATCAGTCGGACAGGAGAAAACATTCAGTACTTC | CAISRTGENIQYF
once | TRBJ1-4 | TRBV30 | . | TGTGCCTGGAGTGTAAAGACAGCCTATAATGAAAAACTGTTTTTT | CAWSVKTAYNEKLFF
many | TRBJ2-1 | TRBV19 | . | TGTGCCAGTAGTATAGGTCGAGGGGATGAGCAGTTCTTC | CASSIGRGDEQFF
few | TRBJ2-7 | TRBV7-9 | . | TGTGCCAGCAGCTTAGGGCAGAGCGACTACGAGCAGTACTTC | CASSLGQSDYEQYF
few | TRBJ2-5 | TRBV5-1 | TRBD2 | TGCGCCAGCAGCCCTCCAATACTAGCGGGACGTGATAACGCTGAGACCCAGTACTTC | CASSPPILAGRDNAETQYF
many | TRBJ2-7 | TRBV9 | . | TGTGCCAGCAGCGTAGCGGTCGAGAGCTCCTACGAGCAGTACTTC | CASSVAVESSYEQYF
. | TRBJ2-7 | TRBV10-3 | TRBD1 | TGTGCCATTCGGACAGGTTCCTACGAGCAGTACTTC | CAIRTGSYEQYF
. | TRBJ2-5 | TRBV5-1 | TRBD2 | TGCGCCAGCAGCTTGTTAGCGGGAGTGGAGACCCAGTACTTC | CASSLLAGVETQYF
few | TRBJ2-4 | TRBV2 | . | TGTGCCAGCAGTGATCGGTGGGAAGGGGTCATTCAGTACTTC | CASSDRWEGVIQYF
. | TRBJ2-5 | TRBV12-5 | TRBD1 | TGTGCTAGTGGGGGGACAGGGGAGACCCAGTACTTC | CASGGTGETQYF
. | TRBJ2-7 | TRBV7-9 | TRBD2 | TGTGCCAGCAGGTTAGCGGGAGCCTCCGAGCAGTACTTC | CASRLAGASEQYF
once | TRBJ2-3 | TRBV18 | . | TGTGCCAGCCTCCGGACTACGACTAGCACAGATACGCAGTATTTT | CASLRTTTSTDTQYF
once | TRBJ2-7 | TRBV7-8 | TRBD1 | TGTGCCAGCAGCCCCCGAGTCGGACAGGGCGCCTACGAGCAGTACTTC | CASSPRVGQGAYEQYF
. | TRBJ1-4 | TRBV9 | . | TGTGCCAGCAGCCAAAGCAGTGCGTTGGGCCGAAAACTGTTTTTT | CASSQSSALGRKLFF
once | TRBJ2-1 | TRBV29-1 | . | TGCAGCGTTGCCCCCGGATTAGCACACAATGAGCAGTTCTTC | CSVAPGLAHNEQFF
. | TRBJ2-3 | TRBV7-2 | . | TGTGCCAGCAGCCCGGGGAGGACAGATACGCAGTATTTT | CASSPGRTDTQYF
. | TRBJ2-5 | TRBV10-2 | . | TGCGCCAGCAGTGAATCTGGGAGTCGGGAGACCCAGTACTTC | CASSESGSRETQYF
. | TRBJ1-1 | TRBV15 | TRBD1 | TGTGCCACCAGCAGAGACCCAACAGGGGACACTGAAGCTTTCTTT | CATSRDPTGDTEAFF
many | TRBJ2-1 | TRBV15 | TRBD2 | TGTGCCACCAGCGGGACTAGGAGCTCCTACAATGAGCAGTTCTTC | CATSGTRSSYNEQFF
. | TRBJ1-2 | TRBV5-6 | . | TGTGCCAGCTCGCCTGGGACTCTCCCGGGTGGCTACACCTTC | CASSPGTLPGGYTF
few | TRBJ2-7 | TRBV18 | . | TGTGCCAGCTCACCCACGCTTTACGAGCAGTACTTC | CASSPTLYEQYF